One sample yielded the 32 T cell receptor beta chains listed below, sequenced in a study of T-cell memory formation after mild COVID-19. TCRdb analysed the 5' RACE reads with MiXCR anew, one entry per CDR3 protein. The profile shows around 340,000 distinct CDR3 sequences, 15% to 20% of them singletons. The sample consisted of PBMCs or a T cell subset sorted from them (not recorded which). These receptor sequences come from a man younger than 35 who had mild COVID-19 (a few samples of this study predate the infection). Cell type and time point are not known.

This rearrangement joins TRBV27 to TRBJ2-7, with D unresolved. V dropped 2 bases and J dropped 7 bases, with 15 bases sitting between them. The germline CDR1 and CDR2 sequences are MNHEY and SMNVEV (reference sequence). The CDR3 length is 14 residues. DNA of the CDR3: TGTGCCAGCAGTTTACGGGCTTTTGCAGGAGAGCAGTACTTC. This sequence encodes CASSLRAFAGEQYF.

This clonotype came up a few times. V usage is TRBV10-3 and J usage is TRBJ2-3; TRBD2 aligns across 10 bases. Germline V gene lookup returns CDR1 ENHRY and CDR2 SYGVKD. The CDR3 is 15 residues long. V shed 4 bases and J 4 bases; nucleotides not matched to a gene: 5. The CDR3 loop is CAISGVLAGADTQYF. DNA for the CDR3: TGTGCCATCAGTGGGGTTCTAGCGGGGGCAGATACGCAGTATTTT.

This clonotype was seen repeatedly, ten times or more. The rearrangement uses TRBV28 and TRBJ2-1, with D perhaps assigned TRBD1 or TRBD2 (5 bases each). The CDR3 consists of 18 residues. The V end was cut by 4 bases, the J end by 1 base, with 20 bases between. The germline V gene has CDR1 MDHEN and CDR2 SYDVKM. Here the CDR3 reads CASSSPLGTPGSYNEQFF. The CDR3 bases are TGTGCCAGCAGTTCTCCCCTTGGGACCCCAGGGTCCTACAATGAGCAGTTCTTC.

This chain connects TRBV9 to TRBJ1-2; no clear D. The CDR3 is made up of 16 amino acids. Germline loops: CDR1 SGDLS, CDR2 YYNGEE. Trimming removed 0 bases at V and 0 bases at J, with 12 bases between. The CDR3 sequence is CASSVVPAGANYGYTF. The CDR3, as DNA: TGTGCCAGCAGCGTAGTTCCCGCTGGGGCTAACTATGGCTACACCTTC.

The V gene is TRBV10-3, the J gene TRBJ1-2; D uncertain. CDR3 size: 13 residues. V lost 3 bases and J lost 2, with 7 bases in between. Germline values: CDR1 ENHRY, CDR2 SYGVKD. CDR3 nucleotide sequence: TGTGCCATCAGTGACCAGGCGAACTATGGCTACACCTTC. This encodes CAISDQANYGYTF.

The CDR3 spells CASSPNERGDQPQHF. The CDR3 nucleotides read TGCGCCAGCAGCCCTAATGAGAGGGGAGATCAGCCCCAGCATTTT. The chain is built from TRBV4-1 and TRBJ1-5, with TRBD1 as a possible D gene (5 bases). The V and J ends lost 4 bases and 5 bases respectively, with 15 bases between them. Germline-derived CDR1 and CDR2 are MGHRA and YSYEKL. This CDR3 comprises 15 residues.

The sample holds a few counts of this clonotype. This chain connects TRBV6-5 to TRBJ1-5, with a tentative D call TRBD1 (5 bases). CDR3 size: 14 residues. CDR1 is MNHEY and CDR2 is SVGAGI in the germline V gene. V was clipped by 5 bases and J by 4 bases, with 12 bases between them. CDR3 protein: CASSRYQGNQPQHF. For the CDR3, the DNA is TGTGCCAGCAGTCGGTATCAGGGTAATCAGCCCCAGCATTTT.

This chain links TRBV29-1 with TRBJ2-3, with D unresolved. This CDR3 spans 13 amino acids. Per the germline V gene, CDR1 is SQVTM and CDR2 is ANQGSEA. Trimming shortened V by 4 bases and J by 2 bases, and 10 bases separated the two germline ends. CDR3 protein: CSVGHSSTDTQYF. CDR3 nucleotide sequence: TGCAGCGTTGGGCACAGCTCCACAGATACGCAGTATTTT.

The rearrangement joins TRBV6-1 to TRBJ2-7; D tentatively reads TRBD1 or TRBD2 (6 bases each). Germline CDR1 and CDR2: MNHNS and SASEGT. The CDR3 has 16 residues. The V and J ends lost 2 bases and 7 bases respectively, with 21 bases between them. CDR3 residues: CASSEWMGAGTGEQYF. As DNA, the CDR3 is TGTGCCAGCAGTGAATGGATGGGGGCCGGGACTGGGGAGCAGTACTTC.

The chain links TRBV6-2 or TRBV6-3 to TRBJ2-7, with 7 nucleotides matching TRBD2. This CDR3 comprises 15 residues. Germline CDR1 is MNHEY and CDR2 is SVGEGT. V was clipped by 1 base and J by 5 bases; unmatched bases: 8. The CDR3 nucleotides are TGTGCCAGCAGTTACTGGGACTACCCTGGGGACGAGCAGTACTTC. Protein: CASSYWDYPGDEQYF.

In DNA, the CDR3 is TGTGCCATCGGGGCTAGCGGGGGCACAGATACGCAGTATTTT. Its protein product is CAIGASGGTDTQYF. The rearrangement links TRBV10-3 to TRBJ2-3; TRBD2 matches at 9 bases. This CDR3 region has 14 residues. The V gene's germline CDR1 is ENHRY and CDR2 SYGVKD. V shed 8 bases and J 1 base; nucleotides not matched to a gene: 4.

CDR3 residues: CASSFQAGGSYEQYF. In nucleotides, the CDR3 is TGTGCCAGCAGCTTTCAGGCGGGGGGGTCCTACGAGCAGTACTTC. V is TRBV7-9 and J is TRBJ2-7, with 9 bases that match TRBD2. V gave up 3 bases and J gave up 1 base; unmatched junction bases: 4. This CDR3 comprises 15 residues. The germline V gene has CDR1 SEHNR and CDR2 FQNEAQ (reference sequence).

The rearrangement links TRBV27 to TRBJ1-1; TRBD1 is a possible D gene (6 bases). Per germline, CDR1 MNHEY and CDR2 SMNVEV (reference sequence). With 5 bases removed from V and 2 bases from J, the gap between germline ends came to 15 bases. The CDR3 contains 15 residues. CDR3 sequence (DNA): TGTGCCAGCAGTACCGCGGGGGCGGGCAACACTGAAGCTTTCTTT. Amino acid sequence: CASSTAGAGNTEAFF.

This clonotype has just a few counts. The chain links TRBV7-9 to TRBJ1-1, with unresolved D. Germline assignment: CDR1 SEHNR and CDR2 FQNEAQ (reference sequence). The CDR3 covers 15 residues. V was clipped by 6 bases and J by 1 base, with 15 bases between them. The CDR3 sequence is CASRPLGFGNTEAFF. CDR3 DNA sequence: TGTGCCAGCAGGCCTCTCGGGTTTGGGAACACTGAAGCTTTCTTT.

The table lists this clonotype with a few counts. The rearrangement joins TRBV9 to TRBJ2-5, with 10 bases identical to TRBD2. Trimming cost V 4 bases and J 5 bases; bases outside gene matches: 8. Germline V lookup: CDR1 SGDLS, CDR2 YYNGEE. The CDR3 is 15 residues long. This CDR3 is CASSQIAGGPETQYF. The CDR3 nucleotides read TGTGCCAGCAGCCAAATAGCGGGGGGCCCCGAGACCCAGTACTTC. The full variable domain, with the rest looked up from reference TRBV9 and TRBJ2-5, is DSGVTQTPKHLITATGQRVTLRCSPRSGDLSVYWYQQSLDQGLQFLIQYYNGEERAKGNILERFSAQQFPDLHSELNLSSLELGDSALYFCASSQIAGGPETQYFGPGTRLLVL.

The J gene is TRBJ2-4, the V gene TRBV6-1, with D perhaps TRBD2 (6 bases). The CDR3 has 16 residues. Trimming stripped 4 bases from V and 9 bases from J, with 22 bases between. The germline V gene has CDR1 MNHNS and CDR2 SASEGT. The chain's CDR3 is CASSAAAFLLLAIQYF. CDR3 DNA: TGTGCCAGCAGTGCCGCGGCTTTTCTTCTACTAGCCATTCAGTACTTC.

The chain couples TRBV20-1 to TRBJ2-3; unclear D gene. Looked up from germline, CDR1 is DFQATT and CDR2 is SNEGSKA (reference sequence). CDR3 length equals 13 residues. The V end was cut by 6 bases, the J end by 2 bases, with 12 bases between. The CDR3 sequence is CSALSPFTDTQYF. The CDR3 coding sequence is TGCAGTGCACTAAGCCCCTTCACAGATACGCAGTATTTT.

The genes are TRBV7-2 and TRBJ2-7, with 7 positions matching TRBD2. The CDR3 totals 16 residues. Germline-derived CDR1 and CDR2 are SGHTA and FQGNSA. J was trimmed by 0 bases and V by 5 bases; bases with no gene match: 10. DNA of the CDR3: TGTGCCAGCAGCCCCCTTGGGGGGGTGGACTCCTACGAGCAGTACGTC. Translating it yields CASSPLGGVDSYEQYV.

This clonotype was seen repeatedly, ten times or more. V is TRBV7-9 and J is TRBJ2-1; 12 nucleotides match TRBD2. CDR3 length: 16 residues. V shed 5 bases and J 3 bases; nucleotides not matched to a gene: 5. Per the germline V gene, CDR1 is SEHNR and CDR2 is FQNEAQ (reference sequence). The CDR3 nucleotides are TGTGCCAGCAGCCCGGGACTAGCGGGCTTCTACAATGAGCAGTTCTTC. It yields the protein CASSPGLAGFYNEQFF.

Here the CDR3 reads CASSVQGASGNTIYF. For the CDR3, the DNA is TGTGCCAGCAGCGTACAGGGGGCTTCTGGAAACACCATATATTTT. This chain links TRBV7-8 with TRBJ1-3; 9 nucleotides match TRBD1. CDR3 length: 15 residues. Losses at the gene ends were 5 bases for V and 1 base for J; bases not matched to a gene: 3. Germline CDR1 and CDR2: SGHVS and FQNEAQ.

V usage is TRBV11-2 and J usage is TRBJ2-2; 10 bases fit TRBD2. V gave up 1 base and J gave up 2 bases; unmatched junction bases: 10. Germline lookup yields CDR1 SGHAT and CDR2 FQNNGV. This CDR3 has 19 residues. The CDR3 here is CASSLGGASGGQNTGELFF. The DNA of the CDR3 is TGTGCCAGCAGCTTAGGCGGGGCTAGCGGGGGCCAAAACACCGGGGAGCTGTTTTTT. The whole variable domain, remainder taken from reference TRBV11-2 and TRBJ2-2, is EAGVAQSPRYKIIEKRQSVAFWCNPISGHATLYWYQQILGQGPKLLIQFQNNGVVDDSQLPKDRFSAERLKGVDSTLKIQPAKLEDSAVYLCASSLGGASGGQNTGELFFGEGSRLTVL.

This sequence joins TRBV29-1 and TRBJ2-2; TRBD1 matches 7 bases. The CDR3 has 14 residues. Germline V lookup: CDR1 SQVTM, CDR2 ANQGSEA. J lost 4 bases, V lost 6 bases, and 8 bases had no gene match. CDR3 region: CSVQKGAATGELFF. The DNA of the CDR3 is TGCAGCGTACAAAAGGGGGCTGCCACCGGGGAGCTGTTTTTT.

The chain joins TRBV29-1 to TRBJ2-3; TRBD2 is a possible D gene (6 bases). CDR1 and CDR2 from the germline V gene are SQVTM and ANQGSEA. The CDR3 is made up of 13 amino acids. The CDR3 loop reads CSGGARRPDTQYF. CDR3 nucleotide sequence: TGCTCCGGAGGGGCCCGACGCCCAGATACGCAGTATTTT.

This clonotype came up a few times. This rearrangement joins TRBV7-9 to TRBJ1-2, with D perhaps TRBD1 (5 bases). Germline V gives CDR1 SEHNR, CDR2 FQNEAQ (reference sequence). The CDR3 is 17 amino acids. V gave up 4 bases and J gave up 4 bases, with 22 bases separating them. DNA of the CDR3: TGTGCCAGCAGCTCCCTCCCTTGGGGGGGGACGGGCTATGGCTACACCTTC. Translated: CASSSLPWGGTGYGYTF.

The CDR3 bases are TGTGCCAGCAGCTTAGAGTCAGTTAACTATGGCTACACCTTC. Its translation: CASSLESVNYGYTF. The chain has TRBV7-2 and TRBJ1-2, with D hard to call. Trimming took off 1 base at V and 1 base at J, with 7 bases between the two ends. Germline CDR1 is SGHTA and CDR2 is FQGNSA. CDR3 length equals 14 residues.

This clonotype was detected a few times. CDR3 nucleotide sequence: TGCAGTGCCCCCCCTTCGGGGGACCCCACAGATACGCAGTATTTT. The encoded protein is CSAPPSGDPTDTQYF. This chain links TRBV20-1 with TRBJ2-3, with D maybe TRBD2 (6 bases). The V end was cut by 6 bases, the J end by 2 bases, with 18 bases between. The CDR3 runs 15 residues. CDR1 and CDR2 from the germline V gene are DFQATT and SNEGSKA (reference sequence).

The chain has TRBV5-4 and TRBJ2-3; D unclear. Per germline, CDR1 SGHNT and CDR2 YYREEE (reference sequence). This CDR3 comprises 13 residues. V was clipped by 5 bases and J by 11 bases, with 18 bases between them. CDR3 DNA: TGTGCCAGCAGGCCCATCTCCGAATCCTGGCAGTATTTT. Amino acids: CASRPISESWQYF.

The chain uses TRBV20-1 and TRBJ2-5; unclear D gene. In germline, CDR1 is DFQATT, CDR2 SNEGSKA (reference sequence). V shed 0 bases and J shed 1 base, with 9 bases lying between them. The CDR3 consists of 14 residues. CDR3 in amino acids: CSARDSQIQETQYF. The CDR3 region has the DNA TGCAGTGCTAGAGATTCACAGATCCAAGAGACCCAGTACTTC.

This clonotype has a handful of counts. V gene TRBV6-5 combines with J gene TRBJ2-3; D may be TRBD1 or TRBD2 (5 bases each). This CDR3 spans 15 amino acids. Germline V CDR1 and CDR2: MNHEY, SVGAGI. Trimming shortened V by 5 bases and J by 3 bases, and 15 bases separated the two germline ends. The CDR3 is CASSTTGRTTDTQYF. The CDR3 DNA is TGTGCCAGCAGTACTACGGGACGGACGACAGATACGCAGTATTTT.

The V call is TRBV6-5, the J call TRBJ1-5, with TRBD1 matching over 9 bases. The CDR3 totals 15 residues. V dropped 6 bases and J dropped 6; count of bases not matched to a gene: 9. Germline V lookup: CDR1 MNHEY, CDR2 SVGAGI. The CDR3 DNA is TGTGCCAGCAGACCGACAGGGGGGTATAGTCAGCCCCAGCATTTT. As protein: CASRPTGGYSQPQHF.

The gene calls are TRBV5-1 and TRBJ1-1, with 11 bases that match TRBD1. After removal of 2 bases from V and 1 base from J, the junction contained 4 bases not matched to a gene. Germline CDR1 and CDR2: SGHRS and YFSETQ. CDR3 length: 16 residues. The CDR3 spells CASSLGTGGENTEAFF. The CDR3 DNA reads TGCGCCAGCAGCTTAGGGACAGGGGGTGAGAACACTGAAGCTTTCTTT.

This clonotype was seen more than once but under ten times. The rearrangement uses TRBV7-9 and TRBJ2-1; 12 nucleotides agree with TRBD2. The CDR3 spans 20 residues. V lost 5 bases to trimming and J lost 1 base; unmatched junction nucleotides: 15. Germline values: CDR1 SEHNR, CDR2 FQNEAQ (reference sequence). The CDR3 protein is CASSPPEGLAGGPSYNEQFF. CDR3 nucleotide sequence: TGTGCCAGCAGCCCCCCCGAAGGTCTAGCGGGGGGGCCGTCCTACAATGAGCAGTTCTTC.